This T cell receptor (beta chain) stems from a study of immune heterogeneity within non-small cell lung tumors. Multiplex PCR (32 V and 13 J primers) was used to amplify the TCR beta CDR3. MiXCR, run by TCRdb on the multiplex PCR reads, gives a single entry per CDR3 protein. The sample lists roughly 23,000 distinct CDR3 sequences, around 26% occurring once. This clonotype was detected ten times or more. Bulk tumor genomic DNA, roughly 540 ng per sample, was the template. Doctors removed several biopsies from each primary tumor during surgery, keeping them far apart. Newly diagnosed with untreated non-small cell lung cancer, the patients underwent curative surgery. The CDR3 extends over 15 amino acids. CDR1 MRHNA and CDR2 SNTAGT come from the germline V gene. Trimming stripped 7 bases from V and 5 bases from J, with 18 bases between.

The sequence was collected from a man aged 40-49 years with non-small cell lung cancer. The specimen was lung tumor tissue. The J gene is TRBJ2-1, the V gene TRBV6-4; no definite D call. CDR3 sequence (DNA): TGTGCCAGCAAGGGTCCGCGACCCCAAAACAATGAGCAGTTCTTC. Its translation: CASKGPRPQNNEQFF.